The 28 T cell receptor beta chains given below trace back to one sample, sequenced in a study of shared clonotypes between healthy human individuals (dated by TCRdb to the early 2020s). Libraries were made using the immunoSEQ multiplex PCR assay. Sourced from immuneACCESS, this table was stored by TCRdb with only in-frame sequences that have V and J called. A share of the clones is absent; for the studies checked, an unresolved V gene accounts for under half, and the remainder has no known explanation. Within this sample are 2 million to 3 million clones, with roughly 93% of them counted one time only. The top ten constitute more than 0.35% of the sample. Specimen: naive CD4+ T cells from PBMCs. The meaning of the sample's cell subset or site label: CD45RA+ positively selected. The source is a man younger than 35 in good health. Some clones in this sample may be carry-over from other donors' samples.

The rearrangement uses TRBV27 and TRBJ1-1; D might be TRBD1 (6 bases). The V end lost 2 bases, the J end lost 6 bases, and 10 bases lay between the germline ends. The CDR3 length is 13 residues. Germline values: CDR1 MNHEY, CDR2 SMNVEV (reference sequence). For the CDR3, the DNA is TGTGCCAGCAGTTTACAGGGGAGGGCTGAAGCTTTCTTT. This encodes CASSLQGRAEAFF.

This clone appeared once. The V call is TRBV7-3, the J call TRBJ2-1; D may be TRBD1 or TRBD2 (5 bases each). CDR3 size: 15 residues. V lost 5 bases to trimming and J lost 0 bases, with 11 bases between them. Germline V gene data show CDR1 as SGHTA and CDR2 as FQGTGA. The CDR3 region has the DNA TGTGCCAGCAGCCCCGGGACGGACTCCTACAATGAGCAGTTCTTC. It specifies CASSPGTDSYNEQFF.

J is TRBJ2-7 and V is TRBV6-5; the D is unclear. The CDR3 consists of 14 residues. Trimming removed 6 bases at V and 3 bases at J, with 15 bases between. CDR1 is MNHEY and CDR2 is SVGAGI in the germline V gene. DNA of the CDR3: TGTGCCAGCAGCCGATCCCTACAGAGCTACGAGCAGTACTTC. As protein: CASSRSLQSYEQYF.

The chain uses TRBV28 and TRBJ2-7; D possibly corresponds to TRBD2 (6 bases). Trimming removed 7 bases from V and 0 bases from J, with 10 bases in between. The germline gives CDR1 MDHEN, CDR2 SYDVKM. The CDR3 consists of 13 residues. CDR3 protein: CASKPGSSYEQYF. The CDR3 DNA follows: TGTGCCAGCAAACCCGGGAGCTCCTACGAGCAGTACTTC.

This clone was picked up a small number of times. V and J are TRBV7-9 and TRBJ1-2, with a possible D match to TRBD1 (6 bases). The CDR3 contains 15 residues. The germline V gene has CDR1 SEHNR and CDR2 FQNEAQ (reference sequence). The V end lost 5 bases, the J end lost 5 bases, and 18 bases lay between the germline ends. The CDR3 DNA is TGTGCCAGCAGCCAGACTACAGGGAGGGAATATGGCTACACCTTC. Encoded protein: CASSQTTGREYGYTF. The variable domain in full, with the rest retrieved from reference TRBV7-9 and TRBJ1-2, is DTGVSQNPRHKITKRGQNVTFRCDPISEHNRLYWYRQTLGQGPEFLTYFQNEAQLEKSRLLSDRFSAERPKGSFSTLEIQRTEQGDSAMYLCASSQTTGREYGYTFGSGTRLTVV.

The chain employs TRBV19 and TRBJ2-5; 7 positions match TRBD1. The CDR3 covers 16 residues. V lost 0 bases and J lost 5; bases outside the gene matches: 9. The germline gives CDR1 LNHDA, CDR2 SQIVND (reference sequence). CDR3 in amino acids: CASSIDYLRGLETQYF. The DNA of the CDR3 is TGTGCCAGTAGTATAGATTATCTGAGGGGGCTGGAGACCCAGTACTTC.

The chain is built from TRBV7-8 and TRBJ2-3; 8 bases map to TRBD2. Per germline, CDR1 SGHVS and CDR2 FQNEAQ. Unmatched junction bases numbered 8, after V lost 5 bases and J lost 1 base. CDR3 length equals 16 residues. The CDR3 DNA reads TGTGCCAGCAGCCTTCGTCTAGCGGGCCGCACAGATACGCAGTATTTT. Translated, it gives CASSLRLAGRTDTQYF.

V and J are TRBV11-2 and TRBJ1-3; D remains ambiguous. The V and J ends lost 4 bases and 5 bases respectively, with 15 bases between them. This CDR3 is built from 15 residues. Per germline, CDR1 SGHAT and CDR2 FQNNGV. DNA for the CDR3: TGTGCCAGCAGCTCCGTAGAGGGAATTAGAAACACCATATATTTT. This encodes CASSSVEGIRNTIYF. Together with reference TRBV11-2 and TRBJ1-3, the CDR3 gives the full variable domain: EAGVAQSPRYKIIEKRQSVAFWCNPISGHATLYWYQQILGQGPKLLIQFQNNGVVDDSQLPKDRFSAERLKGVDSTLKIQPAKLEDSAVYLCASSSVEGIRNTIYFGEGSWLTVV.

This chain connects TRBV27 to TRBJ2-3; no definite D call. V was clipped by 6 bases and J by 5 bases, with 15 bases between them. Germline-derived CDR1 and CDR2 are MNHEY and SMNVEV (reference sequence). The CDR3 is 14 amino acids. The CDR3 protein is CASRPIMLGDTQYF. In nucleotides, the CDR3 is TGTGCCAGCAGACCCATTATGCTGGGAGATACGCAGTATTTT.

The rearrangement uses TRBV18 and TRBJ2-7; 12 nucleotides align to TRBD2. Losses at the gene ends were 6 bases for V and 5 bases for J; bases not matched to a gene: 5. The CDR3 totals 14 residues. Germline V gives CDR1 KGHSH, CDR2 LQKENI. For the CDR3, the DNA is TGTGCCAGCTCTCGACTAGCGGGAGATGACGAGCAGTACTTC. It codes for CASSRLAGDDEQYF.

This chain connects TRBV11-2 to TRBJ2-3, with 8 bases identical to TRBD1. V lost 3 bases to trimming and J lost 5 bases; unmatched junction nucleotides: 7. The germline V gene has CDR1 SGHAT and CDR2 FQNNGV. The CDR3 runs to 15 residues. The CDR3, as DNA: TGTGCCAGCAGCTTGTGGACAGGGTCGAGAGATACGCAGTATTTT. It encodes CASSLWTGSRDTQYF.

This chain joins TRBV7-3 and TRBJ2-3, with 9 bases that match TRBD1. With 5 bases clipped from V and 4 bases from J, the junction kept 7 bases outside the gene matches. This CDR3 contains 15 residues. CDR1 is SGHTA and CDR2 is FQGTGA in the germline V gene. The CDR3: CASSAHRGLADTQYF. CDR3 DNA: TGTGCCAGCAGCGCCCACAGGGGGCTAGCAGATACGCAGTATTTT.

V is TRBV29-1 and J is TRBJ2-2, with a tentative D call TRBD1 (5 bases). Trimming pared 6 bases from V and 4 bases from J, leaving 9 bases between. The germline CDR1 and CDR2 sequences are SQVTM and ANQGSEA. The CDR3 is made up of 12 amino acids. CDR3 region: CSVTVTTGELFF. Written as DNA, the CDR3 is TGCAGCGTGACAGTCACCACCGGGGAGCTGTTTTTT.

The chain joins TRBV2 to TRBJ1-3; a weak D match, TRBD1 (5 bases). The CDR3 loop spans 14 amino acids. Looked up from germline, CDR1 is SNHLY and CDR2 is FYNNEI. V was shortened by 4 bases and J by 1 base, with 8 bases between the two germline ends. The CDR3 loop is CASSVGASGNTIYF. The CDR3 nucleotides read TGTGCCAGCAGTGTTGGGGCTTCTGGAAACACCATATATTTT.

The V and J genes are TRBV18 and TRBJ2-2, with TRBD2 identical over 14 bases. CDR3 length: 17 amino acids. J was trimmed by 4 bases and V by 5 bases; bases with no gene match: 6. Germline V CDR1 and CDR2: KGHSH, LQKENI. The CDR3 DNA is TGTGCCAGCTCATCACAAGGGACTAGCGGGAGCACCGGGGAGCTGTTTTTT. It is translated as CASSSQGTSGSTGELFF. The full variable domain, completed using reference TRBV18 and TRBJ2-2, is NAGVMQNPRHLVRRRGQEARLRCSPMKGHSHVYWYRQLPEEGLKFMVYLQKENIIDESGMPKERFSAEFPKEGPSILRIQQVVRGDSAAYFCASSSQGTSGSTGELFFGEGSRLTVL.

CDR3 in DNA: TGTGCCATCAGTGAGGCGTCGACCGGGACAGGGGTTGGCTACACCTTC. Translating gives CAISEASTGTGVGYTF. This sequence joins TRBV10-3 and TRBJ1-2; 10 bases are shared with TRBD1. This CDR3 spans 16 amino acids. V dropped 2 bases and J dropped 7; count of bases not matched to a gene: 10. Germline V CDR1 and CDR2: ENHRY, SYGVKD.

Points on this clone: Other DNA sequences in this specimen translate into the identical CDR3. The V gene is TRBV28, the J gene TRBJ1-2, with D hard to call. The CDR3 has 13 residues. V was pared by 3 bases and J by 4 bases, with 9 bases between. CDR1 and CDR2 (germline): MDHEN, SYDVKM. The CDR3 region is CASSLGGLYGYTF. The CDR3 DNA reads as TGTGCCAGCAGTTTGGGTGGCCTCTATGGCTACACCTTC.

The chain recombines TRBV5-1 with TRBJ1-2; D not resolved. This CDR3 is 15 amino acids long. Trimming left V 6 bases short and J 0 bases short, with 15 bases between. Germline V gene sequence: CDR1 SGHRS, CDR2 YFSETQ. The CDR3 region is CASNLGYLTNYGYTF. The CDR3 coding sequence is TGCGCCAGCAATTTAGGGTACCTGACTAACTATGGCTACACCTTC.

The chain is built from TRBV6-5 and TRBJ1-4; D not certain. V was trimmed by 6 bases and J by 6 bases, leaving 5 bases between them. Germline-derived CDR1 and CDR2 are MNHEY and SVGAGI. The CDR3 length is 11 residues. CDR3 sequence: CASRKDEKLFF. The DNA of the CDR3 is TGTGCCAGCAGAAAGGATGAAAAACTGTTTTTT.

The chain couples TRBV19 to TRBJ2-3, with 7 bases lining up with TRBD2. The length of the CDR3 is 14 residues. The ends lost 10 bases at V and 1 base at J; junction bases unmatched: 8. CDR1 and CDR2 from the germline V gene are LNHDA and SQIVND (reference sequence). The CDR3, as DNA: TGTGCCACCGCGAGCGGGGAGGGCACAGATACGCAGTATTTT. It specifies CATASGEGTDTQYF.

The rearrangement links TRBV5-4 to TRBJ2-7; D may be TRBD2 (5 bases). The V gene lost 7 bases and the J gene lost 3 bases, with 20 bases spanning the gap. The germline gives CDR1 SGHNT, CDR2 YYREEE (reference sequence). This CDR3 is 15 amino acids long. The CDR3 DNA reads TGTGCCAGCGGCAATGGGAAGGCGGGTAACTACGAGCAGTACTTC. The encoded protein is CASGNGKAGNYEQYF. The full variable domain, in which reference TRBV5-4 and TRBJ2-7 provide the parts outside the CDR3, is ETGVTQSPTHLIKTRGQQVTLRCSSQSGHNTVSWYQQALGQGPQFIFQYYREEENGRGNFPPRFSGLQFPNYSSELNVNALELDDSALYLCASGNGKAGNYEQYFGPGTRLTVT.

This CDR3 reads CASSLLDQNTEAFF. For the CDR3, the DNA is TGCGCCAGCAGCTTGCTAGACCAAAACACTGAAGCTTTCTTT. The chain joins TRBV5-1 to TRBJ1-1; D not resolved. The V end was cut by 1 base, the J end by 2 bases, with 9 bases between. This CDR3 is 14 amino acids long. In germline, CDR1 is SGHRS, CDR2 YFSETQ.

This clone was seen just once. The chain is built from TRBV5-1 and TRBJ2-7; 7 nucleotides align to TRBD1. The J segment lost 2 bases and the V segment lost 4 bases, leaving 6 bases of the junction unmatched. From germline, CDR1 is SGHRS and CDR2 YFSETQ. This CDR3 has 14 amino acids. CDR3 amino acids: CASSLETGPYEQYF. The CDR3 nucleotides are TGCGCCAGCAGCCTCGAGACAGGGCCCTACGAGCAGTACTTC. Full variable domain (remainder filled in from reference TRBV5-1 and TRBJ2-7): KAGVTQTPRYLIKTRGQQVTLSCSPISGHRSVSWYQQTPGQGLQFLFEYFSETQRNKGNFPGRFSGRQFSNSRSEMNVSTLELGDSALYLCASSLETGPYEQYFGPGTRLTVT.

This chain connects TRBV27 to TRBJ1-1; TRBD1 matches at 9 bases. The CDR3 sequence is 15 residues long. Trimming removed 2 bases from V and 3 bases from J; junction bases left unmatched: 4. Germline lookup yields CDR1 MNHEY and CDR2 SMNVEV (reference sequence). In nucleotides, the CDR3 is TGTGCCAGCAGTTTAGACAGGGGGTCGGACACTGAAGCTTTCTTT. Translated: CASSLDRGSDTEAFF.

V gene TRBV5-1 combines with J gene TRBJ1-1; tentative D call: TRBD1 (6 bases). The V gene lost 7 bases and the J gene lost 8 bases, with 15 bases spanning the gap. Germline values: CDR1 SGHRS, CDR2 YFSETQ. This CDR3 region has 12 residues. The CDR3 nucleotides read TGCGCCAGCGGTCAAGAACAGGGAGAAGCTTTCTTT. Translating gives CASGQEQGEAFF.

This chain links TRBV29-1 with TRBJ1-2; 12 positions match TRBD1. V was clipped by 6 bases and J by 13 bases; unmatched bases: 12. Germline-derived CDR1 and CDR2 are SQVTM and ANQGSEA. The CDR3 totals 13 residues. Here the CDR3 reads CSVDVPGQGAGTF. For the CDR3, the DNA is TGCAGCGTGGACGTCCCGGGACAGGGGGCGGGCACCTTC.

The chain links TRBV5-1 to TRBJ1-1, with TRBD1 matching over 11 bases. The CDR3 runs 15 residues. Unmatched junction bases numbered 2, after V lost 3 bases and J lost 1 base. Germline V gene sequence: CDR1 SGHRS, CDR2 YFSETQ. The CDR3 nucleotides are TGCGCCAGCAGCTGGGACAGGGGGAGGAACACTGAAGCTTTCTTT. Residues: CASSWDRGRNTEAFF.

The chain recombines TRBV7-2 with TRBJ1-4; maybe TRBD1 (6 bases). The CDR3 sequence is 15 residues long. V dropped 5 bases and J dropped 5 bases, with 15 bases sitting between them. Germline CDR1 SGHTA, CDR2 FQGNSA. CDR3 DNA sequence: TGTGCCAGCAGCCCTGGGCCAGGGGAGAATGAAAAACTGTTTTTT. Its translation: CASSPGPGENEKLFF. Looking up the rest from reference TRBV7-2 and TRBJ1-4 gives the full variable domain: GAGVSQSPSNKVTEKGKDVELRCDPISGHTALYWYRQSLGQGLEFLIYFQGNSAPDKSGLPSDRFSAERTGGSVSTLTIQRTQQEDSAVYLCASSPGPGENEKLFFGSGTQLSVL.